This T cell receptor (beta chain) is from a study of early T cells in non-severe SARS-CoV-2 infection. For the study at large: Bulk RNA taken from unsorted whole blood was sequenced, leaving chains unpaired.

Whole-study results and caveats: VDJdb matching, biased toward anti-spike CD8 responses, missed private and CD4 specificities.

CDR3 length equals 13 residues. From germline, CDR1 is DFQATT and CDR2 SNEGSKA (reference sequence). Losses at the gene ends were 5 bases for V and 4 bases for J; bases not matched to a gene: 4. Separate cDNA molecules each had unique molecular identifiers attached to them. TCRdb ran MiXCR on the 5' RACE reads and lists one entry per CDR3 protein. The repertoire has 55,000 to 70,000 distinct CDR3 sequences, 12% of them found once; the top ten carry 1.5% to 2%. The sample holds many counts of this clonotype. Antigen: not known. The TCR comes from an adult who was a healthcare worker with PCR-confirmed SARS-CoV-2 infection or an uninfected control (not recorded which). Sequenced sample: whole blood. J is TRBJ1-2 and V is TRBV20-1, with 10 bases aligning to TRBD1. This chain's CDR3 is CSAPGQGFYGYTF. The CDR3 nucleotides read TGCAGTGCTCCGGGACAGGGGTTCTATGGCTACACCTTC.